This T cell receptor beta chain appears in the sequencing data of a study of PD-L1 blockade in urothelial cancer. Study-level background: Administration of atezolizumab to patients began in about 2014, at 1,200 mg intravenously every 3 weeks.

The time point was: pretreatment peripheral blood. Patient sample counts ranged from 1 to 8, pretreatment and on-treatment. The repertoire was sequenced with immunoSEQ multiplex PCR; TCRdb's copy has only in-frame clones and lacks some. The sample records 48,000 or so clones, around nine tenths being singletons. This sequence originates from a woman aged 55-69 years with urothelial cancer. The material sequenced was PBMCs, taken around atezolizumab (anti-PD-L1) treatment.

The CDR3 bases are TGTGCCAGCACCCTACGGGTGGAACCAGATACGCAGTATTTT. Residues: CASTLRVEPDTQYF. This chain connects TRBV28 to TRBJ2-3; D is unclear. The CDR3 spans 14 residues. V was shortened by 7 bases and J by 4 bases, with 15 bases between the two germline ends. Germline V CDR1 and CDR2: MDHEN, SYDVKM.